These T cell receptor beta chains were read from a single sample in a study of blood T cell repertoires in COVID-19. The data were produced by immunoSEQ multiplex PCR, yet TCRdb's version contains in-frame clones alone and is incomplete. The sample consists of approximately 45,000 clones, about 87% of them appearing once. Sequencing was carried out using peripheral blood. The source is a middle-aged woman with acute or convalescent COVID-19. CDR3s include the opening cysteine and the closing phenylalanine or tryptophan.

V	length	J	CDR3
TRBV28	14	TRBJ2-5	CASRQDRIQETQYF
TRBV27	14	TRBJ2-7	CASSSLDRGHEQYF
TRBV12-5	18	TRBJ2-5	CASGLYPLGQGKQETQYF
TRBV15	15	TRBJ1-2	CATSRDRTGSYGYTF
TRBV6-2/TRBV6-3	18	TRBJ1-3	CASSYTGPLAFSGNTIYF
TRBV28	18	TRBJ2-3	CASIEVAGGSASTDTQYF
TRBV21-1	13	TRBJ1-1	CASSSLGDTEAFF
TRBV19	16	TRBJ1-6	CASSLGGRGYNSPLHF
TRBV4-3	16	TRBJ1-6	CASSQEMTGLDSPLHF
TRBV18	16	TRBJ2-3	CASSPSRLAGGDTQYF
TRBV5-1	16	TRBJ1-5	CASSLGTGGPNQPQHF
TRBV5-4	15	TRBJ1-2	CASSLQGQGKNGYTF
TRBV12-3/TRBV12-4	13	TRBJ2-7	CASSLLGGYEQYF
TRBV7-9	19	TRBJ1-5	CASSPSYGTAPRGNQPQHF
TRBV5-8	15	TRBJ2-3	CASNGQTLSTDTQYF
TRBV9	15	TRBJ2-3	CASSLIAGSTDTQYF
TRBV27	13	TRBJ1-6	CASSPQGYSPLHF
TRBV6-2/TRBV6-3	13	TRBJ1-1	CASSYSTGTEAFF
TRBV5-1	16	TRBJ2-3	CASSLEGVTGTDTQYF
TRBV19	15	TRBJ1-3	CASRLQGFSGNTIYF
TRBV30	18	TRBJ1-3	CAWTKGLAGRNSGNTIYF
TRBV28	14	TRBJ1-5	CASRVVGGYQPQHF
TRBV5-6	17	TRBJ1-1	CASSLPRGPLRGTEAFF
TRBV5-1	14	TRBJ1-3	CASSLSQSGNTIYF
TRBV28	16	TRBJ1-5	CASTHTQPYSNQPQHF
TRBV7-8	16	TRBJ1-6	CASSPIQGVISSPLHF
TRBV19	17	TRBJ1-6	CASSIDPVVGGNSPLHF
TRBV6-5	14	TRBJ1-4	CASSRGGESEKLFF
TRBV7-9	17	TRBJ1-6	CASSSSSAGQGYSPLHF
TRBV18	16	TRBJ2-7	CASSLAGTGYSYEQYF
TRBV15	17	TRBJ2-7	CATSRPFDRLNSYEQYF
TRBV28	14	TRBJ2-7	CASWGLAASYEQYF
TRBV4-3	18	TRBJ2-4	CASSQGLSGGFFGNIQYF
TRBV12-3/TRBV12-4	13	TRBJ2-4	CASSPRVVNIQYF
TRBV29-1	15	TRBJ2-1	CSVDKTGQLGNEQFF
TRBV12-3/TRBV12-4	13	TRBJ1-1	CASRGRGSPEAFF
TRBV4-3	16	TRBJ1-1	CASSQEAGVLNTEAFF
TRBV19	14	TRBJ1-6	CASSIGQGSSPLHF
TRBV4-2	13	TRBJ1-3	CASSQEKGNTIYF
TRBV7-2	18	TRBJ2-7	CASSTSGGALILTDEQYF
TRBV19	19	TRBJ1-5	CASSIRNYLGTGSNQPQHF
TRBV19	13	TRBJ1-3	CAAGAGVGNTIYF
TRBV28	14	TRBJ2-7	CASSPPGGPYEQYF
TRBV19	15	TRBJ2-7	CASSLGTGVSYEQYF
TRBV7-9	12	TRBJ1-4	CASSLNFEKLFF
TRBV12-3/TRBV12-4	11	TRBJ1-2	CASSPQIGYTF
TRBV7-9	14	TRBJ1-5	CASSTANSNQPQHF
TRBV29-1	13	TRBJ1-3	CSVGDNSGNTIYF
TRBV9	15	TRBJ2-1	CASSAAGRGSYEQFF
TRBV28	14	TRBJ2-7	CASSLSVTSYEQYF
TRBV2	16	TRBJ1-6	CASSERGGVGNSPLHF
TRBV19	14	TRBJ2-2	CASRGQGNTGELFF